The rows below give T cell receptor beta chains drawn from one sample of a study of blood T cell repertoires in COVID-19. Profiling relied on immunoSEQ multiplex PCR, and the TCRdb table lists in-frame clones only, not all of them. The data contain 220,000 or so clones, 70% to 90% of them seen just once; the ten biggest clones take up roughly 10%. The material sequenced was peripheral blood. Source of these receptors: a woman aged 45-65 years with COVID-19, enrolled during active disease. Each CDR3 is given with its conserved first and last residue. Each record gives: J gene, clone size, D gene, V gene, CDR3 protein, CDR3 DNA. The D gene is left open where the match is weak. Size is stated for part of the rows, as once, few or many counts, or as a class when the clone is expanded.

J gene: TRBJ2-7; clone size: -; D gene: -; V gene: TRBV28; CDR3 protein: CASSPVLSSYEQYF; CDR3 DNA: TGTGCCAGCAGCCCCGTTTTGAGCTCCTACGAGCAGTACTTC
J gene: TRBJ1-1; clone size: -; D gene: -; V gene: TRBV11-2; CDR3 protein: CASSLAGNTEAFF; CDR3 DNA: TGTGCCAGCAGCTTAGCGGGGAACACTGAAGCTTTCTTT
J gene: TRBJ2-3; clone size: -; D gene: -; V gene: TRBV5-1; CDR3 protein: CASSLAITGDTQYF; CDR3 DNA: TGCGCCAGCAGCTTGGCCATCACCGGGGATACGCAGTATTTT
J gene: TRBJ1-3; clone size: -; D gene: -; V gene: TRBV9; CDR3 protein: CASSVSDSSFSGNTIYF; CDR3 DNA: TGTGCCAGCAGCGTCTCGGACAGTTCTTTCTCTGGAAACACCATATATTTT
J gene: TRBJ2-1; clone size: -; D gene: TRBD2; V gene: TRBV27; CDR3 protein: CASSSPGLATSEQFF; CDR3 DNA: TGTGCCAGCAGTTCGCCGGGACTAGCTACCAGTGAGCAGTTCTTC
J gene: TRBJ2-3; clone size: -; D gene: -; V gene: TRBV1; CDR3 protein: CTSSQALFLYSTDTQYF; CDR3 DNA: TGCACCAGCAGCCAAGCCCTTTTCCTGTATAGCACAGATACGCAGTATTTT
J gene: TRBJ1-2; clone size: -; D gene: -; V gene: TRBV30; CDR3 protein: CADKPWGWDYGYTF; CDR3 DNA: TGTGCCGATAAACCGTGGGGCTGGGACTATGGCTACACCTTC
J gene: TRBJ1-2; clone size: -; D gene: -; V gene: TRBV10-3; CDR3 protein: CAISGVVDSNYGYTF; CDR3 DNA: TGTGCCATCAGTGGCGTGGTAGACTCTAACTATGGCTACACCTTC
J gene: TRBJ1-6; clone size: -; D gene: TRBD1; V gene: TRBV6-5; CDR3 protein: CASSKSTGYSPLHF; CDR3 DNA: TGTGCCAGCAGTAAGTCGACAGGGTATTCACCCCTCCACTTT
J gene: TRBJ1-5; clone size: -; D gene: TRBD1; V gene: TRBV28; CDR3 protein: CASPGGTGDQPQHF; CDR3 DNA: TGTGCCAGCCCCGGTGGGACAGGCGATCAGCCCCAGCATTTT
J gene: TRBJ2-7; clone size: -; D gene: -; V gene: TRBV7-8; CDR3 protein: CASSLVVGGLSYEQYF; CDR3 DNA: TGTGCCAGCAGCTTAGTTGTGGGGGGTCTCTCCTACGAGCAGTACTTC
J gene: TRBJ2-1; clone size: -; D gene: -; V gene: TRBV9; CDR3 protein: CASSVVSGAYNEQFF; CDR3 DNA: TGTGCCAGCAGCGTAGTGAGCGGTGCCTACAATGAGCAGTTCTTC
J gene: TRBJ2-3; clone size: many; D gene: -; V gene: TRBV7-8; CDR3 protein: CASSLPFEWGGAGTDTQYF; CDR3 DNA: TGTGCCAGCAGCTTACCGTTTGAATGGGGGGGGGCTGGCACAGATACGCAGTATTTT
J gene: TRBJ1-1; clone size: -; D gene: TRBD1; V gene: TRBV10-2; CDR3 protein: CASSPGTVNTEAFF; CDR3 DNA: TGCGCCAGCAGTCCCGGGACAGTGAACACTGAAGCTTTCTTT
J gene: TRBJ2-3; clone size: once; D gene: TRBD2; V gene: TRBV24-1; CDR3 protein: CATSDLHTPSGGAIADTQYF; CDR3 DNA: TGTGCCACCAGTGATTTGCATACCCCCTCCGGGGGGGCCATAGCAGATACGCAGTATTTT
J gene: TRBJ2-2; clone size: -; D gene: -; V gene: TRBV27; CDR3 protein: CASSLRSSTGELFF; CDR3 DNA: TGTGCCAGCAGTTTACGGTCGTCCACCGGGGAGCTGTTTTTT
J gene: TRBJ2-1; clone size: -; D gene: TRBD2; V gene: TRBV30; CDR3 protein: CAWSAGTSVHNEQFF; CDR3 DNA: TGTGCCTGGAGTGCCGGGACTAGCGTCCACAATGAGCAGTTCTTC
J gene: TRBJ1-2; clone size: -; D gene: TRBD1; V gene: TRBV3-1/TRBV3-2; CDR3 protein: CASTDRGGHGYTF; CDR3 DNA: TGTGCCAGCACCGACAGGGGAGGGCATGGCTACACCTTC
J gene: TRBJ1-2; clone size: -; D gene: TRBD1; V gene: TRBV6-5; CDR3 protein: CASSLLGTGHYGYTF; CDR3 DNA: TGTGCCAGCAGTCTCTTGGGGACAGGCCACTATGGCTACACCTTC
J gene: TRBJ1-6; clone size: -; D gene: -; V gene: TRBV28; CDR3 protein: CASREYNSPLHF; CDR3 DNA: TGTGCCAGCAGGGAGTATAATTCACCCCTCCACTTT
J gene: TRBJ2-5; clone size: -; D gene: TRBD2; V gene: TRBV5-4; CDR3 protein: CASSPGLAGEETQYF; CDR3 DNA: TGTGCCAGCAGCCCGGGACTAGCGGGGGAAGAGACCCAGTACTTC
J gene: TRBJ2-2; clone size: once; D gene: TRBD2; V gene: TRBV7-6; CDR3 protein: CASSPRGLAGANGELFF; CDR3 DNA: TGTGCCAGCAGCCCGAGGGGACTAGCGGGGGCTAACGGGGAGCTGTTTTTT
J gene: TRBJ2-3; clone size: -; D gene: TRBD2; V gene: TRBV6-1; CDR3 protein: CASSVAGGHSDTQYF; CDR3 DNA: TGTGCCAGCAGTGTAGCGGGGGGGCACTCCGATACGCAGTATTTT
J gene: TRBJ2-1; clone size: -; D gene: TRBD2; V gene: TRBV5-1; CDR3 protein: CASSWERGGRDEQFF; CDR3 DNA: TGCGCCAGCAGCTGGGAGCGGGGGGGCAGGGATGAGCAGTTCTTC
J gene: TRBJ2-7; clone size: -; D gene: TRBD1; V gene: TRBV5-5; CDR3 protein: CASSLAGDSSYEQYF; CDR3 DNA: TGTGCCAGCAGCTTGGCTGGGGACAGCTCCTACGAGCAGTACTTC
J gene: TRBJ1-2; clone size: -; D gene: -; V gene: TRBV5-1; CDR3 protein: CASSLSDSYYGYTF; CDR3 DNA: TGCGCCAGCAGCTTGTCGGACAGCTACTATGGCTACACCTTC
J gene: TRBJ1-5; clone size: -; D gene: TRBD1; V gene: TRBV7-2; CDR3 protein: CASSSYPTGTPQHF; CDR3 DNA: TGTGCCAGCAGCTCCTACCCGACAGGGACGCCCCAGCATTTT
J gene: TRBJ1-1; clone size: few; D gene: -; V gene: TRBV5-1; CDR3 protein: CASWEAGRNTEAFF; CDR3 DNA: TGCGCCAGCTGGGAGGCAGGGAGGAACACTGAAGCTTTCTTT
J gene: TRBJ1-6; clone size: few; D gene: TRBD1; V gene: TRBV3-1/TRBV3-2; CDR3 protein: CASSRSGAGQSNSPLHF; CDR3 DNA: TGTGCCAGCAGCCGCTCCGGGGCGGGACAGAGCAATTCACCCCTCCACTTT
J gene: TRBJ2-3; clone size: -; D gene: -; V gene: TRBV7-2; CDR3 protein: CASSSPRTDSTDTQYF; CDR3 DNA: TGTGCCAGCAGCTCCCCTCGGACAGATAGCACAGATACGCAGTATTTT
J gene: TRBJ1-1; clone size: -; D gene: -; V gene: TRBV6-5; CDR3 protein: CASVAGNTEAFF; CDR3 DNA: TGTGCCAGCGTTGCGGGGAACACTGAAGCTTTCTTT
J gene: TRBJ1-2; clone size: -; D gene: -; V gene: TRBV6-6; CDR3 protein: CASSPESTPRILAEFYGYTF; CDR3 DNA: TGTGCCAGCAGCCCCGAATCAACCCCCCGCATCCTGGCGGAGTTTTATGGCTACACCTTC
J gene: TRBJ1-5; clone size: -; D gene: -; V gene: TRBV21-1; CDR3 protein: CASSKHGPGFNQPQHF; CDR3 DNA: TGTGCCAGCAGCAAACATGGCCCAGGTTTCAATCAGCCCCAGCATTTT
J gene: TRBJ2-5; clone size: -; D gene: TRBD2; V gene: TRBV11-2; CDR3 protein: CASSSRGGIETQYF; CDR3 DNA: TGTGCCAGCAGCTCCCGGGGGGGCATAGAGACCCAGTACTTC
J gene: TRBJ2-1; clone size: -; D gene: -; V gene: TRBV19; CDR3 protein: CASRDFGNEQFF; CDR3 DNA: TGTGCCAGTCGGGACTTCGGGAATGAGCAGTTCTTC
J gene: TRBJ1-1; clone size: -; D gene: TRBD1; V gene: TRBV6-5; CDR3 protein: CASSPRQGMYTEAFF; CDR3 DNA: TGTGCCAGCAGTCCCAGACAGGGGATGTACACTGAAGCTTTCTTT
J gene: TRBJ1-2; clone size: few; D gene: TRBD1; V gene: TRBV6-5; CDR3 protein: CASSSDRAQYGYTF; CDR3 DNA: TGTGCCAGCAGTTCCGACAGGGCTCAATATGGCTACACCTTC
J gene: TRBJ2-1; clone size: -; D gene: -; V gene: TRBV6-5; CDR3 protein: CASSYTGSNEQFF; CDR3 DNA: TGTGCCAGCAGTTACACAGGGAGCAATGAGCAGTTCTTC
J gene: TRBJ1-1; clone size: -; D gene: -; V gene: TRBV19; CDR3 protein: CASSPGENTEAFF; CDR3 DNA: TGTGCCAGTAGTCCAGGGGAGAACACTGAAGCTTTCTTT
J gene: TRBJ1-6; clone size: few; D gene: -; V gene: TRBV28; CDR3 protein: CASNPSEGFLNNSPLHF; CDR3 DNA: TGTGCCAGCAACCCATCGGAGGGATTTCTGAATAATTCACCCCTCCACTTT
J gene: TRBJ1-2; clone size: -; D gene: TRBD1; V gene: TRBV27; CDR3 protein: CASSFQGGGYTF; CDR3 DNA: TGTGCCAGCAGTTTTCAGGGGGGTGGCTACACCTTC
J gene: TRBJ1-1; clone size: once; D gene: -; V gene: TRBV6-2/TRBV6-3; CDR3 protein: CASSYVGGLRTEAFF; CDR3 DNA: TGTGCCAGCAGTTACGTCGGGGGGCTGAGGACTGAAGCTTTCTTT
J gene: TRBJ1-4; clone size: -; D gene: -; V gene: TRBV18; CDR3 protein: CASSLSGATNEKLFF; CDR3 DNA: TGTGCCAGCTCACTCTCCGGTGCAACTAATGAAAAACTGTTTTTT